The next 25 T cell receptor beta chains were all read from a single sample in a study of metastatic and nonmetastatic thyroid tumors. With MiXCR, TCRdb called clones anew from the PCR reads. The sample lists about 4,200 clones, around a third occurring once. Nobody among the patients had been given any treatment before thyroid surgery. Sample: adjacent normal tissue. The receptors originated from a male donor with papillary thyroid cancer or a benign thyroid nodule (not recorded which). Some clones in this sample may be carry-over from other donors' samples.

By share of the sample, this clone is large. The CDR3 nucleotides are TGTGCCAGCAGTTACTTCGACAGTGGACAGCCCCAGCATTTT. Its translation is CASSYFDSGQPQHF. The gene calls are TRBV6-2 or TRBV6-3 and TRBJ1-5, with D perhaps TRBD1 (5 bases). Germline CDR1 MNHEY, CDR2 SVGEGT. V shed 1 base and J shed 7 bases, with 11 bases lying between them. The CDR3 length is 14 residues.

This chain links TRBV7-2 with TRBJ1-5; no clear D gene. The CDR3 totals 13 residues. CDR1 SGHTA and CDR2 FQGNSA come from the germline V gene. Trimming removed 5 bases at V and 5 bases at J, with 10 bases between. CDR3 region: CASSRVPYQPQHF. CDR3 nucleotides: TGTGCCAGCAGCAGAGTTCCTTATCAGCCCCAGCATTTT.

By its share, this clone is medium-sized. J is TRBJ2-1 and V is TRBV20-1; 11 bases are a match to TRBD2. V lost 6 bases to trimming and J lost 4 bases; unmatched junction nucleotides: 8. The length of the CDR3 is 15 residues. Per germline, CDR1 DFQATT and CDR2 SNEGSKA (reference sequence). CDR3 sequence reads: CSAKTGTSGYNEQFF. CDR3 nucleotide sequence: TGCAGTGCAAAAACCGGGACTAGCGGTTACAATGAGCAGTTCTTC.

This clone was found a few times. V and J are TRBV6-1 and TRBJ1-1, with 7 positions matching TRBD1. The CDR3 has 16 residues. With 6 bases clipped from V and 0 bases from J, the junction kept 10 bases outside the gene matches. CDR1 MNHNS and CDR2 SASEGT come from the germline V gene. CDR3 region: CASSSGQLFMNTEAFF. CDR3 nucleotides: TGTGCCAGCAGCTCGGGACAGCTTTTTATGAACACTGAAGCTTTCTTT.

The J gene is TRBJ2-2, the V gene TRBV20-1; 10 bases align to TRBD2. The J segment lost 4 bases and the V segment lost 0 bases, leaving 14 bases of the junction unmatched. The germline V gene encodes CDR1 DFQATT and CDR2 SNEGSKA (reference sequence). The CDR3 is 19 residues long. In nucleotides, the CDR3 is TGCAGTGCTAGAGATCTGGCTAGCGGGAGTTGGAGTGGCACCGGGGAGCTGTTTTTT. Protein product: CSARDLASGSWSGTGELFF.

The gene calls are TRBV6-1 and TRBJ1-6, with TRBD1 as a possible D gene (6 bases). The V gene's germline CDR1 is MNHNS and CDR2 SASEGT. The CDR3 runs 13 residues. V was shortened by 6 bases and J by 5 bases, with 8 bases between the two germline ends. Here the CDR3 DNA reads TGTGCCAGCAGGTGGGACAATAATTCACCCCTCCACTTT. It translates to CASRWDNNSPLHF.

V and J are TRBV28 and TRBJ2-1, with TRBD2 matching 10 bases. The CDR3 loop spans 15 amino acids. Trimming removed 9 bases from V and 1 base from J; junction bases left unmatched: 6. Germline values: CDR1 MDHEN, CDR2 SYDVKM. CDR3 protein: CASLTSGLSYNEQFF. CDR3 sequence (DNA): TGTGCCAGTCTGACTAGCGGGCTGTCCTACAATGAGCAGTTCTTC.

This clone was observed a few times. The junction shows a germline mismatch at one end, possibly a read error. The chain combines TRBV20-1 with TRBJ2-7; the match to TRBD2 covers 8 bases. The CDR3 is made up of 15 amino acids. Germline assignment: CDR1 DFQATT and CDR2 SNEGSKA (reference sequence). The CDR3 here is CRASGSSGQTYEQYF. DNA for the CDR3: TGCAGAGCTAGCGGGTCTAGCGGGCAAACCTACGAGCAGTACTTC.

V gene TRBV7-9 combines with J gene TRBJ2-7; D gene ambiguous. Germline V gene data show CDR1 as SEHNR and CDR2 as FQNEAQ (reference sequence). The CDR3 loop spans 13 amino acids. Trimming took 5 bases from V and 3 from J, leaving 11 bases between them. The CDR3 loop reads CASSPSLVYEQYF. The CDR3 DNA sequence: TGTGCCAGCAGCCCTTCTCTGGTCTACGAGCAGTACTTC. Variable domain in full (rest from reference TRBV7-9 and TRBJ2-7): DTGVSQNPRHKITKRGQNVTFRCDPISEHNRLYWYRQTLGQGPEFLTYFQNEAQLEKSRLLSDRFSAERPKGSFSTLEIQRTEQGDSAMYLCASSPSLVYEQYFGPGTRLTVT.

The rearrangement uses TRBV30 and TRBJ1-2; D not certain. Per the germline V gene, CDR1 is GTSNPN and CDR2 is SVGIG (reference sequence). Trimming stripped 8 bases from V and 2 bases from J, with 15 bases between. CDR3 length: 13 residues. The CDR3 loop reads CARMSRSNYGYTF. CDR3 bases: TGTGCCCGTATGTCGAGGAGCAACTATGGCTACACCTTC.

The rearrangement joins TRBV19 to TRBJ2-1; 7 nucleotides align to TRBD1. The CDR3 runs 14 residues. The V segment lost 4 bases and the J segment 4 bases; nucleotides outside the gene matches: 4. The germline CDR1 and CDR2 sequences are LNHDA and SQIVND (reference sequence). The CDR3 region is CASSTDREYNEQFF. The CDR3 DNA reads as TGTGCCAGTAGTACTGACAGGGAGTACAATGAGCAGTTCTTC.

The chain employs TRBV6-2 or TRBV6-3 and TRBJ1-2; D unresolved. CDR3 length: 13 amino acids. The germline CDR1 and CDR2 sequences are MNHEY and SVGEGT. V was pared by 5 bases and J by 2 bases, with 9 bases between. The CDR3 sequence: CASSPGRNYGYTF. The CDR3 bases are TGTGCCAGCAGTCCCGGCAGGAACTATGGCTACACCTTC.

This clone was seen a few times. This chain joins TRBV6-6 and TRBJ2-7, with a tentative D call TRBD1 (5 bases). Germline V gene sequence: CDR1 MNHNY, CDR2 SVGAGI (reference sequence). The CDR3 is 15 residues long. The ends were cut back, 2 bases at V and 3 bases at J, with 14 bases in the middle. The CDR3 protein is CASSYAVTGIYEQYF. The DNA of the CDR3 is TGTGCCAGCAGTTACGCTGTTACAGGAATCTACGAGCAGTACTTC.

This clone was observed a handful of times. The rearrangement uses TRBV6-5 and TRBJ2-7; 9 bases are shared with TRBD2. Looked up from germline, CDR1 is MNHEY and CDR2 is SVGAGI. The CDR3 consists of 14 residues. The V gene end was trimmed by 2 bases and the J gene end by 5 bases; junction bases not matched to a gene: 4. The CDR3 sequence is CASSYAGGPNEQYF. The CDR3, as DNA: TGTGCCAGCAGTTACGCGGGAGGGCCTAACGAGCAGTACTTC.

Only a few counts were recorded for this clone. This rearrangement joins TRBV27 to TRBJ1-1; D unclear. This CDR3 contains 16 residues. V shed 6 bases and J shed 5 bases, with 22 bases lying between them. CDR1 is MNHEY and CDR2 is SMNVEV in the germline V gene (reference sequence). CDR3 protein: CASSLAGWRTGTEAFF. The CDR3 nucleotides are TGTGCCAGCAGCCTCGCAGGTTGGCGGACGGGGACTGAAGCTTTCTTT.

This clone has a handful of counts. This chain uses TRBV24-1 with TRBJ1-2; possibly TRBD1 for D (6 bases). The CDR3 is made up of 15 amino acids. Looked up from germline, CDR1 is KGHDR and CDR2 is SFDVKD. Trimming took off 2 bases at V and 7 bases at J, with 16 bases between the two ends. CDR3 residues: CATSDSMGRGSGYTF. In DNA form, the CDR3 reads TGTGCCACCAGTGATTCAATGGGCAGGGGAAGTGGCTACACCTTC.

This clone has a handful of counts. The J gene is TRBJ2-7, the V gene TRBV6-2 or TRBV6-3; 7 positions match TRBD1. This CDR3 is built from 15 residues. The ends lost 2 bases at V and 4 bases at J; junction bases unmatched: 8. Germline V lookup: CDR1 MNHEY, CDR2 SVGEGT. The CDR3 DNA is TGTGCCAGCAGTTACCCGACAGGGCTTTCATACGAGCAGTACTTC. It yields the protein CASSYPTGLSYEQYF.

This clone showed up just a few times. This rearrangement joins TRBV30 to TRBJ2-7; D unclear. The ends were cut back, 4 bases at V and 0 bases at J, with 13 bases in the middle. Germline CDR1 GTSNPN, CDR2 SVGIG (reference sequence). The CDR3 spans 14 residues. CDR3 sequence (DNA): TGTGCCTGGAAAACGGACCGCCGCTCCTACGAGCAGTACTTC. The encoded protein is CAWKTDRRSYEQYF. Using reference TRBV30 and TRBJ2-7 for the parts outside the CDR3, the full variable domain is SQTIHQWPATLVQPVGSPLSLECTVEGTSNPNLYWYRQAAGRGLQLLFYSVGIGQISSEVPQNLSASRPQDRQFILSSKKLLLSDSGFYLCAWKTDRRSYEQYFGPGTRLTVT.

The rearrangement links TRBV6-2 or TRBV6-3 to TRBJ1-5; possible D gene TRBD1, 6 bases. This CDR3 comprises 13 residues. Germline V gives CDR1 MNHEY, CDR2 SVGEGT. Trimming pared 8 bases from V and 4 bases from J, leaving 12 bases between. The CDR3: CASGYRDNQPQHF. In DNA, the CDR3 is TGTGCCAGCGGATACAGGGATAATCAGCCCCAGCATTTT.

This clone showed up just a few times. Lacking the conserved final phenylalanine or tryptophan, this CDR3 likely reflects a read error. The limits of the CDR3 on the DNA are not certain, so only TCRdb's listed CDR3 is given. The J gene is TRBJ1-6, the V gene TRBV9; the tabulated D call, TRBD1, remains unverified against the DNA. Germline CDR1 and CDR2: SGDLS and YYNGEE. Both ends counted, the CDR3 spans 10 residues. The CDR3 loop reads CASSVGGANS.

The chain recombines TRBV20-1 with TRBJ2-3, with D unclear. Trimming pared 3 bases from V and 0 bases from J, leaving 13 bases between. CDR1 and CDR2 from the germline V gene are DFQATT and SNEGSKA (reference sequence). CDR3 length equals 15 residues. DNA for the CDR3: TGCAGTGCTAGTGGCGCAGGAGTTAGCACAGATACGCAGTATTTT. Translation: CSASGAGVSTDTQYF.

A few counts support this clone. This rearrangement joins TRBV10-1 to TRBJ2-1; 10 bases align to TRBD2. The CDR3 extends over 14 amino acids. Germline CDR1 WNHNN, CDR2 SYGVQD (reference sequence). After removal of 6 bases from V and 9 bases from J, the junction contained 8 bases not matched to a gene. The CDR3 protein is CASSSGLATIEQFF. The DNA of the CDR3 is TGCGCCAGCAGCTCGGGACTAGCGACTATTGAGCAGTTCTTC.

The table lists this clone with a few counts. V usage is TRBV12-3 or TRBV12-4 and J usage is TRBJ2-5; D is ambiguous. The germline V and J ends were trimmed by 5 bases and 4 bases, with 14 bases remaining between them. There are 14 residues in the CDR3. The CDR3 reads CASSPRTVRETQYF. As DNA, the CDR3 is TGTGCCAGCAGTCCCAGAACAGTACGAGAGACCCAGTACTTC.

This clone was counted only a few times. This chain connects TRBV6-5 to TRBJ1-6; D remains unclear. Germline V CDR1 and CDR2: MNHEY, SVGAGI. This CDR3 region has 17 residues. Between the trimmed V and J ends, which lost 2 bases and 0 bases, there was a span of 11 bases. In DNA, the CDR3 is TGTGCCAGCAGTTACGGGCGACGGAGCTCCTATAATTCACCCCTCCACTTT. Protein: CASSYGRRSSYNSPLHF.

There are a few counts of this clone. The chain couples TRBV6-1 to TRBJ2-3, with TRBD1 matching over 7 bases. The CDR3 loop spans 15 amino acids. V lost 8 bases to trimming and J lost 3 bases; unmatched junction nucleotides: 11. Germline CDR1 MNHNS, CDR2 SASEGT. This chain's CDR3 is CASFQQGSGTDTQYF. CDR3 in DNA: TGTGCCAGCTTTCAACAGGGGAGCGGTACAGATACGCAGTATTTT.